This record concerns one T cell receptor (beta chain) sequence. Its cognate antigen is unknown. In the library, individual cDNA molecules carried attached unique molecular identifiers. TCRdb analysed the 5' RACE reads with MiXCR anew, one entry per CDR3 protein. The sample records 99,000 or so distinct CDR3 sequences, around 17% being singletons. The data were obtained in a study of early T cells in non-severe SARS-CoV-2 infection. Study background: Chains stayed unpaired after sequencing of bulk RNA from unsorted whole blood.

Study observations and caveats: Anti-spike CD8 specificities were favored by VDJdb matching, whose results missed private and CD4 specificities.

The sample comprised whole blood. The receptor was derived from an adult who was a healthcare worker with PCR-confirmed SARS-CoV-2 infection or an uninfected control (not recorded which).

The CDR3 protein is CASSSPLAGNNEQFF. In DNA form, the CDR3 reads TGTGCCAGCAGCTCCCCCCTAGCGGGTAACAATGAGCAGTTCTTC. This chain uses TRBV7-6 with TRBJ2-1, with 8 bases identical to TRBD2. Germline-derived CDR1 and CDR2 are SGHVS and FNYEAQ. The V and J ends lost 4 bases and 5 bases, in that order; junction bases with no gene match: 7. This CDR3 has 15 residues.